Listed below are T cell receptor beta chains from one sample, sequenced in a study of cytomegalovirus exposure and HLA in healthy donors. Some clones are missing from TCRdb's copy, which holds only in-frame ones; the method was immunoSEQ multiplex PCR. The table has around 180,000 clones, 75% to 85% seen once. Source material: PBMCs. Receptors were obtained from a girl aged 2 to 9 in good health and CMV-seropositive. Each CDR3 is given with its conserved first and last residue. The D gene is left open where the match is weak. For some rows the clone size is stated as once, few or many, or as a class when expanded; others skip it.

d_gene	abundance	v_gene	j_gene	CDR3aa	CDR3nt
TRBD1	.	TRBV11-2	TRBJ1-2	CASSPGQGYGYTF	TGTGCCAGCAGCCCAGGACAGGGCTATGGCTACACCTTC
TRBD1	.	TRBV23-1	TRBJ1-3	CASSQSQDRDTSGNTIYF	TGCGCCAGCAGTCAATCCCAGGACAGGGATACCTCTGGAAACACCATATATTTT
.	.	TRBV5-6	TRBJ2-1	CASSLTGWERSYNEQFF	TGTGCCAGCAGCCTGACAGGCTGGGAACGCTCCTACAATGAGCAGTTCTTC
.	.	TRBV7-6	TRBJ2-1	CASSLARIGPKSTEQFF	TGTGCCAGCAGCTTAGCGCGCATCGGTCCAAAAAGCACTGAGCAGTTCTTC
TRBD1	.	TRBV2	TRBJ2-6	CASSERWTGAISSGANVLTF	TGTGCCAGCAGTGAGAGGTGGACAGGGGCCATTAGCTCTGGGGCCAACGTCCTGACTTTC
.	once	TRBV7-3	TRBJ1-1	CASSWTVNTEAFF	TGTGCCAGCAGCTGGACAGTGAACACTGAAGCTTTCTTT
TRBD2	.	TRBV28	TRBJ2-7	CASSLPLLGGTSGRDPFLEQYF	TGTGCCAGCAGTTTACCTCTCCTCGGAGGGACTAGCGGGAGGGATCCCTTTCTCGAGCAGTACTTC
.	.	TRBV28	TRBJ2-5	CASSYGQWGKETQYF	TGTGCCAGCAGTTACGGACAGTGGGGGAAAGAGACCCAGTACTTC
TRBD1	.	TRBV28	TRBJ1-5	CASQRQQGAGHF	TGTGCCAGCCAAAGACAACAGGGGGCCGGGCATTTT
TRBD2	.	TRBV14	TRBJ2-7	CASSQAALAGGLYEQYF	TGTGCCAGCAGCCAAGCAGCCCTAGCGGGAGGTCTGTACGAGCAGTACTTC
.	.	TRBV2	TRBJ2-6	CASSGDSSGANVLTF	TGTGCCAGCAGTGGAGACAGCTCTGGGGCCAACGTCCTGACTTTC
TRBD2	.	TRBV6-1	TRBJ2-7	CASSEGSLAGFYEQYF	TGTGCCAGCAGTGAAGGAAGCCTAGCGGGATTCTACGAGCAGTACTTC
TRBD2	.	TRBV25-1	TRBJ2-7	CASSAGLAVYEQYF	TGTGCCAGCAGTGCCGGACTAGCGGTCTACGAGCAGTACTTC
TRBD1	few	TRBV6-5	TRBJ1-6	CASRDRVNSPLHF	TGTGCCAGCCGGGACAGGGTAAATTCACCCCTCCACTTT
TRBD1	few	TRBV6-1	TRBJ1-1	CASSVRTGRSEAFF	TGTGCCAGCAGTGTAAGGACAGGGAGATCTGAAGCTTTCTTT
TRBD1	.	TRBV28	TRBJ2-2	CASSTGQGATGELFF	TGTGCCAGCAGTACAGGACAGGGGGCGACCGGGGAGCTGTTTTTT
.	.	TRBV13	TRBJ1-1	CASRQNKNTEAFF	TGTGCCAGCAGGCAGAACAAGAACACTGAAGCTTTCTTT
.	.	TRBV6-5	TRBJ1-5	CASSYSWRRGIWPQHF	TGTGCCAGCAGTTACTCGTGGAGGCGGGGGATCTGGCCCCAGCATTTT
TRBD2	.	TRBV15	TRBJ2-1	CATSRDELAGNEQFF	TGTGCCACCAGCAGAGATGAACTAGCGGGAAATGAGCAGTTCTTC
TRBD2	.	TRBV7-3	TRBJ2-2	CASSLLAGELLTGELFF	TGTGCCAGCAGCTTGCTAGCGGGAGAGCTCCTTACCGGGGAGCTGTTTTTT
TRBD1	.	TRBV4-1	TRBJ2-1	CASTRTPTGLDEQFF	TGCGCCAGCACCAGGACTCCGACAGGGTTAGACGAGCAGTTCTTC
TRBD2	.	TRBV5-4	TRBJ2-7	CASSFAGGDYEQYF	TGTGCCAGCAGCTTCGCGGGGGGCGATTACGAGCAGTACTTC
.	.	TRBV30	TRBJ1-2	CAWSVRGGNYGYTF	TGTGCCTGGAGTGTACGGGGGGGAAACTATGGCTACACCTTC
TRBD2	.	TRBV7-3	TRBJ2-3	CASSTLAGLPDTQYF	TGTGCCAGCAGCACACTAGCGGGGTTACCAGATACGCAGTATTTT
.	.	TRBV5-1	TRBJ1-3	CASSLVGSSGNTIYF	TGCGCCAGCAGCTTGGTCGGGAGCTCTGGAAACACCATATATTTT
.	.	TRBV6-1	TRBJ2-3	CASSERSWYTDTQYF	TGTGCCAGCAGTGAGAGGTCGTGGTACACAGATACGCAGTATTTT
TRBD2	.	TRBV2	TRBJ2-5	CASSRTSLRTSGRVSQYF	TGTGCCAGCAGTCGGACATCCCTCCGGACTAGCGGGAGGGTCTCCCAGTACTTC
.	.	TRBV9	TRBJ2-7	CASSPTGDYEQYF	TGTGCCAGCAGTCCGACAGGAGACTACGAGCAGTACTTC
.	.	TRBV2	TRBJ1-2	CASSSVVNYGYTF	TGTGCCAGCAGTTCGGTGGTGAACTATGGCTACACCTTC
TRBD1	.	TRBV6-5	TRBJ2-7	CASSTGDGEQYF	TGTGCCAGCAGTACAGGGGACGGGGAGCAGTACTTC
.	.	TRBV18	TRBJ1-2	CASSRDFGSPFAYGYTF	TGTGCCAGCTCACGCGATTTTGGGAGCCCCTTCGCCTATGGCTACACCTTC
.	.	TRBV21-1	TRBJ2-1	CASSTGLALNEQFF	TGTGCCAGCAGCACGGGACTGGCCCTCAATGAGCAGTTCTTC
TRBD2	.	TRBV29-1	TRBJ2-5	CSEVAGVGGTQYF	TGCAGCGAAGTAGCGGGAGTAGGAGGGACCCAGTACTTC
TRBD1	few	TRBV30	TRBJ1-1	CAWSARGLDIAEAFF	TGTGCCTGGAGTGCCAGGGGGTTGGATATCGCTGAAGCTTTCTTT
.	.	TRBV2	TRBJ2-1	CASRQTHYNEQFF	TGTGCCAGCAGACAAACACACTACAATGAGCAGTTCTTC
.	.	TRBV7-3	TRBJ1-1	CASSLDRNTEAFF	TGTGCCAGCAGCCTTGACAGGAACACTGAAGCTTTCTTT
.	.	TRBV5-4	TRBJ2-1	CASSAPFLGSPDNEQFF	TGTGCCAGCAGCGCCCCCTTTTTGGGGAGCCCTGACAATGAGCAGTTCTTC
.	.	TRBV21-1	TRBJ1-4	CASKKGEEKLFF	TGTGCCAGCAAGAAGGGGGAAGAAAAACTGTTTTTT
TRBD2	.	TRBV5-1	TRBJ2-7	CASSWTGTSDYEQYF	TGCGCCAGCAGCTGGACCGGGACTAGCGACTACGAGCAGTACTTC
.	.	TRBV20-1	TRBJ1-2	CSAYTNYGYTF	TGCAGTGCCTATACTAACTATGGCTACACCTTC
TRBD1	.	TRBV4-2	TRBJ2-5	CASSQDDREETQYF	TGTGCCAGCAGCCAAGATGACAGGGAAGAGACCCAGTACTTC
TRBD1	.	TRBV27	TRBJ1-2	CASSPRTGGEPLYGYTF	TGTGCCAGCAGTCCAAGGACAGGGGGCGAACCCCTCTATGGCTACACCTTC
.	.	TRBV19	TRBJ1-5	CASTFSNQPQHF	TGTGCCAGTACCTTCAGCAATCAGCCCCAGCATTTT
.	.	TRBV6-1	TRBJ1-2	CASSEGWGGDVYTF	TGTGCCAGCAGTGAAGGATGGGGGGGTGATGTCTACACCTTC
.	.	TRBV27	TRBJ2-1	CASSSVALYNEQFF	TGTGCCAGCAGTTCGGTAGCATTATACAATGAGCAGTTCTTC
.	.	TRBV10-2	TRBJ2-2	CASLKGASTGELFF	TGCGCCAGCCTAAAAGGGGCGAGCACCGGGGAGCTGTTTTTT
.	.	TRBV11-2	TRBJ1-5	CASSSGGNQPQHF	TGTGCCAGCAGCTCGGGTGGCAATCAGCCCCAGCATTTT